This T cell receptor beta chain was sequenced during a study of T cells in Graves' hyperthyroidism and ophthalmopathy (dated 2019 in TCRdb). Context from the whole study: Peripheral blood was collected at initial diagnosis, before any treatment. A discovery cohort of around 98 patients, roughly 40 with Graves' ophthalmopathy and approximately 55 with stable Graves' hyperthyroidism, was used to find distinguishing TCR V-J signatures. Prospective prediction of ophthalmopathy was tested in an independent validation cohort consisting of some 19 hyperthyroidism patients and about 17 patients who later progressed to ophthalmopathy. For training and testing, the 80 to 100 patients in the discovery cohort were randomly divided in a 7:3 ratio. In addition, the study compared T-cell repertoires in thyroid tissue and in blood from roughly 6 Graves' hyperthyroidism patients. Following sampling, methimazole starting at 30 mg daily was given to hyperthyroidism patients, and high-dose intravenous methylprednisolone was given to ophthalmopathy patients. TCR Vbeta CDR3 sequencing of roughly 140 peripheral blood samples (43 ophthalmopathy, roughly 74 hyperthyroidism and roughly 17 progressor patients) is reported in the paper.

TCR beta CDR3 regions were amplified from RNA transcripts. For the first round of RT-PCR on the TCR CDR3, the HTBI primer set was used together with the Qiagen OneStep RT-PCR kit. The libraries were constructed in a second round of multiplex PCR and then size-selected and purified. The libraries were sequenced on an Illumina HiSeq2000 using paired-end 100 bp reads. The original methods were these. SOAPnuke was used to process the raw data, throwing out any read that contained adapters or uncalled bases, had a mean Phred below 15, or lacked an exact constant-primer or identifier match. COPE v1.2.5 was used to merge high-quality paired reads, and clonotypes were defined as unique nucleotide sequences. Clonotypes were aligned to IMGT TRBV, TRBD and TRBJ reference segments using MiTCR v1.1. Analysis was restricted to V-J combinations with a frequency above 0.0001, which covered 99.2% of repertoires. The TCS score was defined as the ratio of F50 (clonal expansion) to E x V (chaos), calculated using BLOSUM62-based TCRdist between CDR3 peptides within each V-J. Welch's t-statistics and random forest reduced fewer than 600 V-J features to 13, which were used in a naive Bayes classifier (R e1071). TCRdb reworked the public reads: Q25 trimming with fastp, MiXCR clone assembly, productive beta chains retained. Entries that share a CDR3 protein sequence are merged under the most common genes and DNA. The V and J calls follow TCRdb's processing rather than the paper's. This sample comprises 200,000 or so distinct CDR3 sequences, roughly a sixth of them detected only once. The ten largest make up 53% of the sample.

Stable Graves' hyperthyroidism was defined as the absence of progression to ophthalmopathy over 18 months of follow-up. Hyperthyroidism patients were aged 18 to 65 years and newly diagnosed, with disease duration of less than 2 months. Any patient with an uncontrolled infection, another autoimmune disease, pregnancy or lactation was excluded. Diagnoses were established on the basis of clinical symptoms, serum thyroxine and TRAb, thyroid ultrasound, and orbital computed tomography. Ficoll-Paque density gradient centrifugation was used to isolate PBMCs from around 9.1 ml of fresh peripheral blood. Total RNA was extracted using Trizol reagent, and RNA quality was assessed on an Agilent 2100 Bioanalyzer. Measured from the cysteine to the phenylalanine, the CDR3 is 14 residues long. The read is trimmed to its CDR3 DNA, 42 bases read in frame from base 1. Looking up the germline V gene yields CDR1 MDHEN and CDR2 SYDVKM. Relative to germline, V is 4 bases shorter and J is 6 bases shorter, with 12 bases between their ends.

Turning to this clonotype: The specificity of this receptor is unknown. Qualities for individual bases were not recorded, and no much larger clone is one base off.

Study-level results and caveats: In cross-validation, a model built on a 13 V-J signature told ophthalmopathy apart from stable hyperthyroidism with just under 90% sensitivity and roughly 81% specificity, and in testing the same model reached 80%/75%. During validation, the model predicted progression to ophthalmopathy a median of roughly 7.1 months ahead of onset, with 60% to 71% sensitivity and almost 75% specificity. Sample size was not statistically predetermined, and blinding of investigators to group allocation was not performed. Most expanded thyroid clonotypes (frequency above 0.001) were also detected in blood, a finding suggesting that blood repertoires may reflect thyroid immune responses.

Here the chain combines TRBV28 and TRBJ1-4, with the D gene not confidently named. The material sequenced was blood. The receptor's source is a woman aged 45-59 years with Graves' hyperthyroidism. CDR3 region: CASSSPEGDEKLFF. The nucleotide sequence reads TGTGCCAGCAGTTCTCCAGAGGGTGATGAAAAACTGTTTTTT.